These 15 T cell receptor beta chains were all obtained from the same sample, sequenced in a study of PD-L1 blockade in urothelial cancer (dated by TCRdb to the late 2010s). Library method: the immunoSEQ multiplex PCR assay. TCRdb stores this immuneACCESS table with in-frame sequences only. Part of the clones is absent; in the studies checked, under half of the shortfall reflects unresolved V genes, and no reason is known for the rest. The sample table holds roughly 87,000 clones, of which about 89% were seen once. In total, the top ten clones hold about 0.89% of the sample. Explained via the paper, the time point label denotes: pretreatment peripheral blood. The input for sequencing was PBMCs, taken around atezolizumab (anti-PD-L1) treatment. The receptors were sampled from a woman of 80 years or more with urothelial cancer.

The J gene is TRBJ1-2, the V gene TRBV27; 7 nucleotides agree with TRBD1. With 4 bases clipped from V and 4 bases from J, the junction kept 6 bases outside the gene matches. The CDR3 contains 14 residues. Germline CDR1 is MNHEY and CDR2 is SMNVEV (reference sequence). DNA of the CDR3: TGTGCCAGCAGTTCGCGGACAGGTTCCTATGGCTACACCTTC. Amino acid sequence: CASSSRTGSYGYTF.

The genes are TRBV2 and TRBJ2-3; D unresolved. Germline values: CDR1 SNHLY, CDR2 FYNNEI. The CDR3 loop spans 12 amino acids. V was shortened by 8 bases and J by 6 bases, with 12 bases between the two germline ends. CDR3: CASQPGGDTQYF. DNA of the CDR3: TGTGCCAGCCAGCCGGGTGGGGATACGCAGTATTTT.

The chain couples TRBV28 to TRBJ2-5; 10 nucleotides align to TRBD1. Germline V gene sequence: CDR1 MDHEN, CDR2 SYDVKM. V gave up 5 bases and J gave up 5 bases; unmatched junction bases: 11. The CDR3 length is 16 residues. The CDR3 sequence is CASSPQGTGASETQYF. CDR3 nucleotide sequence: TGTGCCAGCAGTCCACAGGGGACAGGGGCGTCTGAGACCCAGTACTTC. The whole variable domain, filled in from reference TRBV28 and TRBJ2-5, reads DVKVTQSSRYLVKRTGEKVFLECVQDMDHENMFWYRQDPGLGLRLIYFSYDVKMKEKGDIPEGYSVSREKKERFSLILESASTNQTSMYLCASSPQGTGASETQYFGPGTRLLVL.

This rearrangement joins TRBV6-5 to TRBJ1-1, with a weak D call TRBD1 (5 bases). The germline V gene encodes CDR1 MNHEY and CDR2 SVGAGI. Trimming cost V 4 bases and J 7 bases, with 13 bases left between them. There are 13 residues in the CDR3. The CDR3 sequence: CASSSTEILEAFF. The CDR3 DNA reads TGTGCCAGCAGTTCGACAGAGATACTTGAAGCTTTCTTT.

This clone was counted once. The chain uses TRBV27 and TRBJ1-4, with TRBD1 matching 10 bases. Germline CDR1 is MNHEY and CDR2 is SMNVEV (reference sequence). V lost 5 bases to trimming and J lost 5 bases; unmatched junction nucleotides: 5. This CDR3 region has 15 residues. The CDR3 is CASSPRTGGNEKLFF. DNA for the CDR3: TGTGCCAGCAGTCCGCGGACAGGGGGGAATGAAAAACTGTTTTTT.

The CDR3 here is CASIWTGPAYEQYF. DNA for the CDR3: TGTGCCAGCATCTGGACAGGTCCCGCCTACGAGCAGTACTTC. The chain links TRBV2 to TRBJ2-7, with TRBD1 matching 7 bases. The junction had 8 bases not matched to a gene; V was cut back by 7 bases and J by 2 bases. The V gene's germline CDR1 is SNHLY and CDR2 FYNNEI. This CDR3 comprises 14 residues.

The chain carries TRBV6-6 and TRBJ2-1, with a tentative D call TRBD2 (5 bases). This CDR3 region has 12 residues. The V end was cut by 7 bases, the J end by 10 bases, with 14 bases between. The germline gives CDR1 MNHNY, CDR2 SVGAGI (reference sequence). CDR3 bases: TGTGCCAGCACCCAAGCGGCTAGCGAGCAGTTCTTC. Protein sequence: CASTQAASEQFF.

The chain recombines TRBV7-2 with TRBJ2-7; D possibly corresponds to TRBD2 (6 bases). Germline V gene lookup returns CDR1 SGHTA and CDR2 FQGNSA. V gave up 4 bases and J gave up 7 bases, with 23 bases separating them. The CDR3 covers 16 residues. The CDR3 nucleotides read TGTGCCAGCAGCTCCCTTTCAGAGCGGGTCCGTCGGGAGCAGTACTTC. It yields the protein CASSSLSERVRREQYF.

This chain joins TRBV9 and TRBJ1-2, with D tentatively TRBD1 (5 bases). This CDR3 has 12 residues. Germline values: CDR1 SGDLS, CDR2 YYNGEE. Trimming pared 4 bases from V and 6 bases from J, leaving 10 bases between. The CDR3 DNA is TGTGCCAGCAGCACCCGGACAAATGGCTACACCTTC. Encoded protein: CASSTRTNGYTF.

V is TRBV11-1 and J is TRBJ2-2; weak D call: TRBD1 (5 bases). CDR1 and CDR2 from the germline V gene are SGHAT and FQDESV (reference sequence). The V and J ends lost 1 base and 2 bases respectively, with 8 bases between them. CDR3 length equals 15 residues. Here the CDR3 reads CASSLGQFNTGELFF. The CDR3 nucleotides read TGTGCCAGCAGCTTAGGACAGTTCAACACCGGGGAGCTGTTTTTT.

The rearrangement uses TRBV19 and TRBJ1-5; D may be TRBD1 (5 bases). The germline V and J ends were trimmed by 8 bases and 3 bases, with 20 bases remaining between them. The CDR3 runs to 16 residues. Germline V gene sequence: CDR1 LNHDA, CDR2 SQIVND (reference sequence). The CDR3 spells CASRTTALTYNQPQHF. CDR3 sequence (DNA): TGTGCCAGTCGGACAACCGCACTAACTTACAATCAGCCCCAGCATTTT.

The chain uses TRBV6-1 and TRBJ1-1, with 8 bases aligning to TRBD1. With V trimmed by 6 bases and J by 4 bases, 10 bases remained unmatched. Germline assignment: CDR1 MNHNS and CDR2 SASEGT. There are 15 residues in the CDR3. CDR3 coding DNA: TGTGCCAGCAGAAGAGATCAGGGGGCAGGCACTGAAGCTTTCTTT. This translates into CASRRDQGAGTEAFF.

The CDR3 protein is CASSLSRGETQYF. The CDR3 region has the DNA TGTGCCAGCAGTTTGTCTAGGGGGGAGACCCAGTACTTC. The chain joins TRBV27 to TRBJ2-5, with a weak D call TRBD1 (6 bases). CDR3 length: 13 amino acids. The germline gives CDR1 MNHEY, CDR2 SMNVEV (reference sequence). Trimming left V 3 bases short and J 5 bases short, with 10 bases between.

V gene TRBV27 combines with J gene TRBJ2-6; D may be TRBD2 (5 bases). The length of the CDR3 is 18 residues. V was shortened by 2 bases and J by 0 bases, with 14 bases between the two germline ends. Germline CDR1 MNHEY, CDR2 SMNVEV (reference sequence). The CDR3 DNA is TGTGCCAGCAGTTTACAGGCGGTAGACTACTCTGGGGCCAACGTCCTGACTTTC. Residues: CASSLQAVDYSGANVLTF.

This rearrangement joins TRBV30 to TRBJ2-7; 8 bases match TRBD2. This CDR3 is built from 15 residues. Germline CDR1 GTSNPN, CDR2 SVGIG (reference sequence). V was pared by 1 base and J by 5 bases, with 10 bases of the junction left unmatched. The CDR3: CAWSGYSGINNEQYF. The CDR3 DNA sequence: TGTGCCTGGAGTGGATATAGCGGGATTAACAACGAGCAGTACTTC.